This TCR beta chain was found in a study of control samples from healthy donors and cancer patients. This clone has a single count. The method was immunoSEQ multiplex PCR; TCRdb's version includes in-frame clones alone and lacks a portion of them. The repertoire includes approximately 100,000 clones, 90% of them detected once, and approximately 4% sits in the top ten. CDR3 length: 13 residues. Germline CDR1 SGHNT, CDR2 YYREEE (reference sequence). V dropped 4 bases and J dropped 3 bases, with 10 bases sitting between them. V usage is TRBV5-4 and J usage is TRBJ2-5; D is undetermined. Sequenced input: blood. The source of this sequence is a human donor in good health. The donor label of this sample is uncertain. CDR3 region: CASSANTEETQYF. The CDR3 nucleotides read TGTGCCAGCAGCGCAAACACCGAAGAGACCCAGTACTTC.